The 7 T cell receptor beta chains below were found in one sample sequenced in a study of OX40 agonist ivuxolimab in advanced cancers. The protocol used for the library was the immunoSEQ multiplex PCR assay. This is the immuneACCESS table as TCRdb keeps it, with only in-frame sequences that have V and J called. A part of the clones is gone; compared with another copy, unresolved V genes explain less than half, and the rest is unexplained. Recorded for this sample are about 53,000 clones; 75% to 90% of them occurred a single time. The ten largest make up about 11% of the sample. Source: CD4+ or CD8+ T cells sorted from blood, taken in a trial of the OX40 agonist ivuxolimab. These receptors came from an adult with an advanced solid tumor such as melanoma, head and neck, liver or kidney cancer.

This clone was seen a single time. The rearrangement joins TRBV7-3 to TRBJ1-5, with D tentatively TRBD1 (5 bases). The CDR3 runs to 15 residues. Germline lookup yields CDR1 SGHTA and CDR2 FQGTGA. V shed 5 bases and J shed 0 bases, with 11 bases lying between them. CDR3 sequence (DNA): TGTGCCAGCAGCAGGGGCCATCATAGCAATCAGCCCCAGCATTTT. It translates to CASSRGHHSNQPQHF.

The chain employs TRBV11-1 and TRBJ2-2; possible D gene TRBD1, 6 bases. Germline V gene data show CDR1 as SGHAT and CDR2 as FQDESV (reference sequence). The CDR3 extends over 16 amino acids. The ends were cut back, 1 base at V and 2 bases at J, with 11 bases in the middle. In nucleotides, the CDR3 is TGTGCCAGCAGCTTAGACGGACAGCTAAACACCGGGGAGCTGTTTTTT. Protein sequence: CASSLDGQLNTGELFF. The variable domain in full, completed from reference TRBV11-1 and TRBJ2-2, reads EAEVAQSPRYKITEKSQAVAFWCDPISGHATLYWYRQILGQGPELLVQFQDESVVDDSQLPKDRFSAERLKGVDSTLKIQPAELGDSAMYLCASSLDGQLNTGELFFGEGSRLTVL.

This clone has only a few counts. V is TRBV28 and J is TRBJ2-7; 7 bases match TRBD1. Germline V lookup: CDR1 MDHEN, CDR2 SYDVKM. Trimming cost V 4 bases and J 1 base; bases outside gene matches: 10. The CDR3 length is 16 residues. In DNA form, the CDR3 reads TGTGCCAGCAGTTCCATTTGGGACAGCCCTTCCTACGAGCAGTACTTC. Its translation: CASSSIWDSPSYEQYF. Complete variable domain (other parts from reference TRBV28 and TRBJ2-7): DVKVTQSSRYLVKRTGEKVFLECVQDMDHENMFWYRQDPGLGLRLIYFSYDVKMKEKGDIPEGYSVSREKKERFSLILESASTNQTSMYLCASSSIWDSPSYEQYFGPGTRLTVT.

This clone was counted a single time. The chain uses TRBV2 and TRBJ1-1, with D uncertain. The CDR3 runs to 14 residues. Trimming shortened V by 3 bases and J by 7 bases, and 15 bases separated the two germline ends. Looked up from germline, CDR1 is SNHLY and CDR2 is FYNNEI. CDR3: CASSDGRLFGEAFF. As DNA, the CDR3 is TGTGCCAGCAGTGACGGACGTTTATTCGGTGAAGCTTTCTTT.

The chain employs TRBV23-1 and TRBJ2-3, with TRBD2 identical over 7 bases. TRBV23-1 is assigned to the ORF class and has an uncertain function. V lost 6 bases and J lost 0; bases outside the gene matches: 6. The CDR3 has 15 amino acids. The CDR3 DNA follows: TGCGCCAGCAGCCCAGCGGGAATAAGCACAGATACGCAGTATTTT. Protein product: CASSPAGISTDTQYF.

DNA for the CDR3: TGTGCCAGCAGTCAAGGGGCCCTATCTAATGAGCAGTTCTTC. This gives the protein CASSQGALSNEQFF. J is TRBJ2-1 and V is TRBV7-6; tentative D call: TRBD1 (5 bases). CDR1 is SGHVS and CDR2 is FNYEAQ in the germline V gene. The CDR3 length is 14 residues. V was clipped by 6 bases and J by 7 bases, with 16 bases between them.

This chain connects TRBV18 to TRBJ1-1; D gene uncertain. The CDR3 runs to 12 residues. Germline assignment: CDR1 KGHSH and CDR2 LQKENI. The V and J ends lost 8 bases and 4 bases respectively, with 11 bases between them. The CDR3: CASHSGGTEAFF. The CDR3 coding sequence is TGTGCCAGCCACTCGGGAGGCACTGAAGCTTTCTTT.